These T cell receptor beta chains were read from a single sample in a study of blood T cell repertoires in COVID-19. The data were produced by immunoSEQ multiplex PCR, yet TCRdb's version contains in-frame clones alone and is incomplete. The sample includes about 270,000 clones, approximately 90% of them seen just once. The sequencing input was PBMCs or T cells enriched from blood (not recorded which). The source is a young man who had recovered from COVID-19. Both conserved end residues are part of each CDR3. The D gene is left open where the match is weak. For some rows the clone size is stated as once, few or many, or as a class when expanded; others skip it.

CDR3 protein: CASIRGMSNTEAFF
CDR3 DNA: TGTGCCAGCATTAGGGGGATGTCGAACACTGAAGCTTTCTTT
J gene: TRBJ1-1
V gene: TRBV2
D gene: NA
clone size: NA

CDR3 protein: CAIRRRGESDEQYF
CDR3 DNA: TGTGCCATCAGGAGACGGGGGGAAAGCGACGAGCAGTACTTC
J gene: TRBJ2-7
V gene: TRBV10-3
D gene: TRBD2
clone size: NA

CDR3 protein: CASSLGSPNQDEQFF
CDR3 DNA: TGCGCCAGCAGCTTGGGTTCCCCGAATCAGGATGAGCAGTTCTTC
J gene: TRBJ2-1
V gene: TRBV5-1
D gene: NA
clone size: NA

CDR3 protein: CASSLVGGPGNTIYF
CDR3 DNA: TGTGCCAGCAGCTTGGTCGGGGGGCCTGGAAACACCATATATTTT
J gene: TRBJ1-3
V gene: TRBV5-6
D gene: NA
clone size: NA

CDR3 protein: CASSTQGIGGYTF
CDR3 DNA: TGCGCCAGCAGCACCCAGGGCATTGGTGGCTACACCTTC
J gene: TRBJ1-2
V gene: TRBV5-1
D gene: NA
clone size: NA

CDR3 protein: CATSREGTGGLVQYF
CDR3 DNA: TGTGCCACCAGCAGAGAAGGGACGGGAGGATTGGTGCAGTATTTT
J gene: TRBJ2-3
V gene: TRBV15
D gene: TRBD2
clone size: NA

CDR3 protein: CASLRDRGGYGYTF
CDR3 DNA: TGTGCCAGCCTCCGGGACAGGGGAGGATATGGCTACACCTTC
J gene: TRBJ1-2
V gene: TRBV2
D gene: TRBD1
clone size: NA

CDR3 protein: CASSRQRNYGYTF
CDR3 DNA: TGTGCCTCGTCGCGGCAGAGAAACTATGGCTACACCTTC
J gene: TRBJ1-2
V gene: TRBV12-3/TRBV12-4
D gene: NA
clone size: NA

CDR3 protein: CSVVVTGGNQPQHF
CDR3 DNA: TGCAGCGTTGTAGTGACAGGGGGAAATCAGCCCCAGCATTTT
J gene: TRBJ1-5
V gene: TRBV29-1
D gene: TRBD1
clone size: NA

CDR3 protein: CASSMGLAEILYEQYF
CDR3 DNA: TGTGCCAGTAGTATGGGACTAGCGGAGATTCTCTACGAGCAGTACTTC
J gene: TRBJ2-7
V gene: TRBV19
D gene: TRBD2
clone size: NA

CDR3 protein: CASSKGLLGAKNIQYF
CDR3 DNA: TGTGCCAGTAGTAAGGGACTCCTCGGGGCCAAAAACATTCAGTACTTC
J gene: TRBJ2-4
V gene: TRBV19
D gene: NA
clone size: NA

CDR3 protein: CASRQGYISPLHF
CDR3 DNA: TGTGCCAGTCGACAGGGGTATATTTCACCCCTCCACTTT
J gene: TRBJ1-6
V gene: TRBV19
D gene: TRBD1
clone size: NA

CDR3 protein: CASSPPGDTQYF
CDR3 DNA: TGTGCCAGCAGCCCCCCCGGAGATACGCAGTATTTT
J gene: TRBJ2-3
V gene: TRBV4-2
D gene: NA
clone size: NA

CDR3 protein: CAIRYNLAGGRSNEQFF
CDR3 DNA: TGTGCCATCAGATACAATCTAGCGGGAGGTAGGAGCAATGAGCAGTTCTTC
J gene: TRBJ2-1
V gene: TRBV10-3
D gene: TRBD2
clone size: few

CDR3 protein: CASSEGTGGGYGYTF
CDR3 DNA: TGTGCCAGCAGTGAAGGGACAGGGGGCGGCTATGGCTACACCTTC
J gene: TRBJ1-2
V gene: TRBV6-1
D gene: TRBD1
clone size: NA

CDR3 protein: CASSFSPGSSYNEQFF
CDR3 DNA: TGCGCCAGCAGCTTTAGCCCCGGCAGTTCCTACAATGAGCAGTTCTTC
J gene: TRBJ2-1
V gene: TRBV5-1
D gene: NA
clone size: NA

CDR3 protein: CASSLGGEQYF
CDR3 DNA: TGCGCCAGCAGCTTGGGAGGCGAGCAGTACTTC
J gene: TRBJ2-7
V gene: TRBV5-1
D gene: NA
clone size: NA

CDR3 protein: CASSYRRAGSEAFF
CDR3 DNA: TGTGCCAGCAGTTACCGCAGGGCAGGGTCTGAAGCTTTCTTT
J gene: TRBJ1-1
V gene: TRBV6-5
D gene: NA
clone size: NA

CDR3 protein: CASSTPTQGGSPLHF
CDR3 DNA: TGTGCCAGCAGCACCCCGACTCAAGGCGGTTCACCCCTCCACTTT
J gene: TRBJ1-6
V gene: TRBV9
D gene: NA
clone size: once

CDR3 protein: CAIGLAGEDTQYF
CDR3 DNA: TGTGCCATCGGACTAGCGGGAGAAGATACGCAGTATTTT
J gene: TRBJ2-3
V gene: TRBV10-3
D gene: TRBD2
clone size: NA

CDR3 protein: CASSARAWGQKAFF
CDR3 DNA: TGTGCCAGTAGTGCCCGGGCCTGGGGCCAAAAAGCTTTCTTT
J gene: TRBJ1-1
V gene: TRBV19
D gene: NA
clone size: NA

CDR3 protein: CASILGAYQPQHF
CDR3 DNA: TGTGCCAGCATCCTTGGGGCTTATCAGCCCCAGCATTTT
J gene: TRBJ1-5
V gene: TRBV6-5
D gene: NA
clone size: NA

CDR3 protein: CASSQGAVETQYF
CDR3 DNA: TGTGCCAGCAGCCAAGGAGCCGTTGAGACCCAGTACTTC
J gene: TRBJ2-5
V gene: TRBV14
D gene: NA
clone size: NA

CDR3 protein: CASTRERGLGGANVLTF
CDR3 DNA: TGTGCCAGCACTCGAGAGAGGGGGTTAGGTGGGGCCAACGTCCTGACTTTC
J gene: TRBJ2-6
V gene: TRBV7-9
D gene: NA
clone size: NA

CDR3 protein: CASSELGTETYGYTF
CDR3 DNA: TGTGCCAGCAGTGAATTAGGCACGGAGACCTATGGCTACACCTTC
J gene: TRBJ1-2
V gene: TRBV6-1
D gene: NA
clone size: few

CDR3 protein: CASSIVERTEAFF
CDR3 DNA: TGTGCCAGTAGTATTGTGGAGAGGACTGAAGCTTTCTTT
J gene: TRBJ1-1
V gene: TRBV19
D gene: NA
clone size: NA

CDR3 protein: CASRPTQGLAGGKYNEQFF
CDR3 DNA: TGTGCCAGCAGACCTACCCAGGGACTAGCGGGAGGGAAATACAATGAGCAGTTCTTC
J gene: TRBJ2-1
V gene: TRBV3-1/TRBV3-2
D gene: TRBD2
clone size: NA

CDR3 protein: CASSLGGTGNPEAFF
CDR3 DNA: TGTGCCAGCAGCTTAGGTGGGACAGGGAACCCTGAAGCTTTCTTT
J gene: TRBJ1-1
V gene: TRBV13
D gene: TRBD1
clone size: once

CDR3 protein: CASSPDRAYEQYF
CDR3 DNA: TGTGCCAGCTCACCCGACAGGGCCTACGAGCAGTACTTC
J gene: TRBJ2-7
V gene: TRBV18
D gene: TRBD1
clone size: NA

CDR3 protein: CASSLDLASEQFF
CDR3 DNA: TGTGCCAGCAGCTTAGATCTGGCTTCTGAGCAGTTCTTC
J gene: TRBJ2-1
V gene: TRBV11-2
D gene: NA
clone size: NA

CDR3 protein: CASSPKTGLAFF
CDR3 DNA: TGTGCCAGCTCACCAAAAACAGGGTTGGCTTTCTTT
J gene: TRBJ1-1
V gene: TRBV18
D gene: NA
clone size: NA

CDR3 protein: CASSPTFVQSGQYF
CDR3 DNA: TGTGCCAGCAGCCCGACGTTTGTACAATCAGGGCAGTACTTC
J gene: TRBJ2-7
V gene: TRBV7-2
D gene: NA
clone size: NA

CDR3 protein: CASVQRGTYNEQFF
CDR3 DNA: TGTGCCAGCGTACAGCGGGGGACCTACAATGAGCAGTTCTTC
J gene: TRBJ2-1
V gene: TRBV11-3
D gene: TRBD2
clone size: NA

CDR3 protein: CASSQGACTDTQYF
CDR3 DNA: TGTGCCAGCAGCCAAGGGGCCTGCACAGATACGCAGTATTTT
J gene: TRBJ2-3
V gene: TRBV21-1
D gene: NA
clone size: NA

CDR3 protein: CASSSGTGGYTF
CDR3 DNA: TGTGCCAGCAGCTCAGGGACGGGGGGCTACACCTTC
J gene: TRBJ1-2
V gene: TRBV13
D gene: NA
clone size: NA

CDR3 protein: CASSLGRVYGAIYNEQFF
CDR3 DNA: TGCGCCAGCAGCTTGGGAAGGGTTTATGGGGCCATCTACAATGAGCAGTTCTTC
J gene: TRBJ2-1
V gene: TRBV5-1
D gene: NA
clone size: once

CDR3 protein: CASTIGTGGRSGYTF
CDR3 DNA: TGTGCCAGTACCATAGGGACAGGGGGCAGGAGCGGCTACACCTTC
J gene: TRBJ1-2
V gene: TRBV19
D gene: TRBD1
clone size: NA

CDR3 protein: CASSPSYEQYF
CDR3 DNA: TGTGCCAGCAGCCCTTCCTACGAGCAGTACTTC
J gene: TRBJ2-7
V gene: TRBV5-8
D gene: NA
clone size: NA

CDR3 protein: CAALPQGTKNIQYF
CDR3 DNA: TGTGCTGCCTTGCCCCAGGGGACCAAAAACATTCAGTACTTC
J gene: TRBJ2-4
V gene: TRBV28
D gene: NA
clone size: NA

CDR3 protein: CASRAGRLYGYTF
CDR3 DNA: TGTGCCAGCAGAGCGGGACGGCTCTATGGCTACACCTTC
J gene: TRBJ1-2
V gene: TRBV6-5
D gene: NA
clone size: once

CDR3 protein: CASSAGGTVNYGYTF
CDR3 DNA: TGTGCCAGCAGCGCCGGCGGGACCGTTAACTATGGCTACACCTTC
J gene: TRBJ1-2
V gene: TRBV3-1/TRBV3-2
D gene: NA
clone size: NA

CDR3 protein: CASSGGDASSYEQYF
CDR3 DNA: TGTGCCAGCAGCGGGGGGGACGCCAGCTCCTACGAGCAGTACTTC
J gene: TRBJ2-7
V gene: TRBV9
D gene: NA
clone size: NA

CDR3 protein: CASSQGLNQPQHF
CDR3 DNA: TGTGCCAGCAGCCAAGGTTTAAATCAGCCCCAGCATTTT
J gene: TRBJ1-5
V gene: TRBV3-1/TRBV3-2
D gene: NA
clone size: few

CDR3 protein: CASRRSGRWETQYF
CDR3 DNA: TGTGCCAGCAGACGGAGTGGCCGATGGGAGACCCAGTACTTC
J gene: TRBJ2-5
V gene: TRBV27
D gene: NA
clone size: NA

CDR3 protein: CASHRVNSNQPQHF
CDR3 DNA: TGTGCCAGCCACCGGGTAAACAGCAATCAGCCCCAGCATTTT
J gene: TRBJ1-5
V gene: TRBV19
D gene: NA
clone size: NA

CDR3 protein: CATDTISTDTQYF
CDR3 DNA: TGTGCCACCGACACCATTAGCACAGATACGCAGTATTTT
J gene: TRBJ2-3
V gene: TRBV2
D gene: NA
clone size: NA

CDR3 protein: CASSGGLAAYTDTQYF
CDR3 DNA: TGTGCCAGTAGTGGAGGACTAGCGGCCTACACGGATACGCAGTATTTT
J gene: TRBJ2-3
V gene: TRBV19
D gene: TRBD2
clone size: NA

CDR3 protein: CASSLYSGSYNSPLHF
CDR3 DNA: TGTGCCAGCAGTTTATATTCGGGCTCCTATAATTCACCCCTCCACTTT
J gene: TRBJ1-6
V gene: TRBV28
D gene: NA
clone size: NA

CDR3 protein: CASSQVAGDGYTF
CDR3 DNA: TGTGCCAGCAGCCAAGTGGCAGGGGACGGCTACACCTTC
J gene: TRBJ1-2
V gene: TRBV3-1/TRBV3-2
D gene: NA
clone size: NA

CDR3 protein: CASSPEGAGLYGYTF
CDR3 DNA: TGTGCCAGCAGCCCCGAGGGGGCAGGGCTATATGGCTACACCTTC
J gene: TRBJ1-2
V gene: TRBV7-9
D gene: TRBD1
clone size: NA

CDR3 protein: CASSHRGLSYEQYF
CDR3 DNA: TGTGCCAGCAGCCATAGGGGCCTGAGCTACGAGCAGTACTTC
J gene: TRBJ2-7
V gene: TRBV3-1/TRBV3-2
D gene: NA
clone size: NA

CDR3 protein: CASSQEEAVNSPLHF
CDR3 DNA: TGTGCCAGCAGCCAAGAGGAGGCCGTTAATTCACCCCTCCACTTT
J gene: TRBJ1-6
V gene: TRBV4-2
D gene: NA
clone size: NA

CDR3 protein: CASSGQGAQETQYF
CDR3 DNA: TGTGCCAGCTCAGGCCAGGGGGCCCAAGAGACCCAGTACTTC
J gene: TRBJ2-5
V gene: TRBV18
D gene: TRBD1
clone size: NA

CDR3 protein: CAWTGGIGETQYF
CDR3 DNA: TGTGCCTGGACAGGGGGCATAGGAGAGACCCAGTACTTC
J gene: TRBJ2-5
V gene: TRBV30
D gene: TRBD1
clone size: NA

CDR3 protein: CASSLDRGPYNEQFF
CDR3 DNA: TGTGCCAGCAGCTTAGACAGGGGACCCTACAATGAGCAGTTCTTC
J gene: TRBJ2-1
V gene: TRBV9
D gene: TRBD1
clone size: NA